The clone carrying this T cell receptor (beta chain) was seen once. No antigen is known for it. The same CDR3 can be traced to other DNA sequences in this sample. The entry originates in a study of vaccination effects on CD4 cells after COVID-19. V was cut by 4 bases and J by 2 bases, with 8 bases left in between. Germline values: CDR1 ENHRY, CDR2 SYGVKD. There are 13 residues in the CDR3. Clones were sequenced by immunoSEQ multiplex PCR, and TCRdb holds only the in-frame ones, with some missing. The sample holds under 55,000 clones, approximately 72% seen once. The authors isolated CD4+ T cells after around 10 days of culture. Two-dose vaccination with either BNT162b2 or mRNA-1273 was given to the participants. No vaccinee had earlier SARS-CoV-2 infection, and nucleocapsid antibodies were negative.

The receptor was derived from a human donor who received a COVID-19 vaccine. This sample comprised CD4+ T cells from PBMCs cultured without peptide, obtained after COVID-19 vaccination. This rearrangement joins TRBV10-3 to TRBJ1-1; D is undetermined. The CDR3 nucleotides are TGTGCCATCAGTGTAACGGGAAACACTGAAGCTTTCTTT. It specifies CAISVTGNTEAFF.